Each of the 19 T cell receptor beta chains below was sequenced from the same sample in a study of blood T cell repertoires in COVID-19. Sequencing used immunoSEQ multiplex PCR; TCRdb keeps in-frame clones, though not all of them. Among more than 110,000 clones listed, around four fifths were seen once. The sample was PBMCs or T cells enriched from blood (not recorded which). The receptor source for this set is a woman aged 50 to 60 who had recovered from COVID-19.

The genes are TRBV3-1 (or the pseudogene TRBV3-2) and TRBJ2-6; 9 bases agree with TRBD1. The CDR3 consists of 16 residues. Trimming at V came to 3 bases and at J to 0 bases, leaving 0 bases not matched to a gene. CDR1 and CDR2 from the germline V gene are LGHDT and YNNKEL (reference sequence). DNA of the CDR3: TGTGCCAGCAGCCAGACAGGGGGCTCTGGGGCCAACGTCCTGACTTTC. Amino acids: CASSQTGGSGANVLTF.

This clone has just one count. The chain has TRBV30 and TRBJ2-7; 11 bases map to TRBD1. There are 14 residues in the CDR3. V shed 3 bases and J 3 bases; nucleotides not matched to a gene: 4. Germline V lookup: CDR1 GTSNPN, CDR2 SVGIG (reference sequence). The CDR3 bases are TGTGCCTGGAGGAGGGGACAGGGGGGCTACGAGCAGTACTTC. Translation gives CAWRRGQGGYEQYF. Full variable domain (rest looked up from reference TRBV30 and TRBJ2-7): SQTIHQWPATLVQPVGSPLSLECTVEGTSNPNLYWYRQAAGRGLQLLFYSVGIGQISSEVPQNLSASRPQDRQFILSSKKLLLSDSGFYLCAWRRGQGGYEQYFGPGTRLTVT.

The CDR3 DNA reads TGTGCCAGCAGCCAACAGCTGGCTGAAGCTTTCTTT. It specifies CASSQQLAEAFF. The chain is built from TRBV7-8 and TRBJ1-1; D is ambiguous. Germline lookup yields CDR1 SGHVS and CDR2 FQNEAQ. This CDR3 spans 12 amino acids. V was trimmed by 5 bases and J by 6 bases, leaving 10 bases between them.

The rearrangement links TRBV3-1 (or the pseudogene TRBV3-2) to TRBJ2-5, with D possibly TRBD1 on 5 matching bases. The germline gives CDR1 LGHDT, CDR2 YNNKEL (reference sequence). There are 15 residues in the CDR3. Between the trimmed V and J ends, which lost 4 bases and 2 bases, there was a span of 14 bases. The CDR3 nucleotides are TGTGCCAGCAGCCCGACCAGACAGAGACAAGAGACCCAGTACTTC. Its protein product is CASSPTRQRQETQYF.

The V and J genes are TRBV5-5 and TRBJ1-2, with 8 bases fitting TRBD1. Germline trimming cut 4 bases from V and 1 base from J; bases unmatched to any gene: 12. The CDR3 extends over 17 amino acids. CDR1 SGHKS and CDR2 YYEKEE come from the germline V gene (reference sequence). The CDR3 protein is CASSRRGLGSSNYGYTF. In DNA form, the CDR3 reads TGTGCCAGCAGCCGCAGGGGGCTGGGGAGTAGTAACTATGGCTACACCTTC.

This rearrangement joins TRBV4-1 to TRBJ2-5; D is possibly TRBD2 (5 bases). CDR1 and CDR2 (germline): MGHRA, YSYEKL. Trimming left V 0 bases short and J 5 bases short, with 13 bases between. The CDR3 sequence is 15 residues long. CDR3 region: CASSQEPRTVETQYF. The CDR3 region has the DNA TGCGCCAGCAGCCAAGAACCTCGGACTGTGGAGACCCAGTACTTC.

This clone was seen a few times. This sequence joins TRBV18 and TRBJ2-7, with 9 positions matching TRBD1. The V gene's germline CDR1 is KGHSH and CDR2 LQKENI. The CDR3 has 13 residues. V was clipped by 8 bases and J by 1 base; unmatched bases: 3. CDR3 sequence reads: CASGQGSSYEQYV. CDR3 sequence (DNA): TGTGCCAGCGGACAGGGGTCATCCTACGAGCAGTACGTC.

The V call is TRBV24-1, the J call TRBJ1-4, with 8 bases lining up with TRBD1. The CDR3 sequence is 15 residues long. Germline CDR1 and CDR2: KGHDR and SFDVKD. The junction had 8 bases not matched to a gene; V was cut back by 4 bases and J by 8 bases. The CDR3 sequence is CATSDPTGGTEKLFF. The CDR3 region has the DNA TGTGCCACCAGTGACCCTACAGGGGGTACGGAAAAACTGTTTTTT.

The chain has TRBV5-4 and TRBJ2-5; 9 positions agree with TRBD2. Germline CDR1 reads SGHNT; CDR2 reads YYREEE (reference sequence). The CDR3 runs to 15 residues. The trim removed 1 base at V and 5 bases at J, leaving 6 bases unmatched. CDR3 in amino acids: CASSLKLAGYETQYF. As DNA, the CDR3 is TGTGCCAGCAGCTTGAAGCTAGCGGGGTACGAGACCCAGTACTTC.

The rearrangement links TRBV11-3 to TRBJ2-3; D unresolved. The CDR3 is 14 amino acids. The ends were cut back, 2 bases at V and 0 bases at J, with 6 bases in the middle. CDR1 and CDR2 from the germline V gene are SGHNT and YENEEA. The CDR3 region is CASSLKHSTDTQYF. In nucleotides, the CDR3 is TGTGCCAGCAGCTTAAAGCACAGCACAGATACGCAGTATTTT.

The chain joins TRBV10-3 to TRBJ2-2, with 10 bases lining up with TRBD2. CDR3 length equals 17 residues. CDR1 is ENHRY and CDR2 is SYGVKD in the germline V gene. Losses at the gene ends were 6 bases for V and 0 bases for J; bases not matched to a gene: 7. Here the CDR3 DNA reads TGTGCCATCAGCGTATTAGGACTAGCGGCGAACACCGGGGAGCTGTTTTTT. Amino acid sequence: CAISVLGLAANTGELFF.

V is TRBV5-1 and J is TRBJ2-1, with a possible D match to TRBD2 (7 bases). Trimming took off 0 bases at V and 8 bases at J, with 12 bases between the two ends. There are 14 residues in the CDR3. Germline loops: CDR1 SGHRS, CDR2 YFSETQ. The CDR3 is CASSLVGGADEQFF. As DNA, the CDR3 is TGCGCCAGCAGCTTGGTTGGGGGGGCGGATGAGCAGTTCTTC.

CDR3 coding DNA: TGTGCCGCCCGGGACAGTGGAAGTTACGAGCAGTACGTC. Protein: CAARDSGSYEQYV. The V and J genes are TRBV6-5 and TRBJ2-7, with 7 bases matching TRBD1. Trimming took 11 bases from V and 4 from J; bases not matched to a gene: 11. This CDR3 contains 13 residues. Germline lookup yields CDR1 MNHEY and CDR2 SVGAGI.

There are a few counts of this clone. The chain links TRBV28 to TRBJ2-7; TRBD1 agrees at 7 bases. Unmatched junction bases numbered 9, after V lost 6 bases and J lost 1 base. Germline CDR1 reads MDHEN; CDR2 reads SYDVKM. The CDR3 is 15 amino acids. This chain's CDR3 is CASSSPPGGSYEQYF. For the CDR3, the DNA is TGTGCCAGCAGCTCTCCCCCAGGGGGTTCCTACGAGCAGTACTTC.

The rearrangement uses TRBV5-1 and TRBJ2-2, with 10 nucleotides matching TRBD1. The trim removed 1 base at V and 7 bases at J, leaving 7 bases unmatched. The germline V gene encodes CDR1 SGHRS and CDR2 YFSETQ. This CDR3 has 16 residues. This CDR3 reads CASSLWVTGGNGELFF. Written as DNA, the CDR3 is TGCGCCAGCAGCTTGTGGGTGACAGGGGGCAACGGGGAGCTGTTTTTT.

This clone was recorded only once. The chain combines TRBV2 with TRBJ1-6; 8 bases map to TRBD1. Germline V gene sequence: CDR1 SNHLY, CDR2 FYNNEI. Losses at the gene ends were 8 bases for V and 7 bases for J; bases not matched to a gene: 7. This CDR3 comprises 14 residues. The CDR3 spells CASVGQGANSPLHF. As DNA, the CDR3 is TGTGCCAGCGTAGGGCAGGGGGCGAATTCACCCCTCCACTTT.

The V and J genes are TRBV5-8 and TRBJ2-2; D not certain. This CDR3 region has 16 residues. V gave up 1 base and J gave up 5 bases, with 15 bases separating them. The germline V gene encodes CDR1 SGHTS and CDR2 YDEGEE. The CDR3 DNA follows: TGTGCCAGCAGCTTGTCTCGGCAGGTGTTAACCGGGGAGCTGTTTTTT. It yields the protein CASSLSRQVLTGELFF.

This clone was observed at least ten times. The CDR3 DNA sequence: TGTGCCTGGAGTTTGCGACAGGGGTTCTGGGTCAACACTGAAGCTTTCTTT. Protein product: CAWSLRQGFWVNTEAFF. The chain employs TRBV30 and TRBJ1-1; 8 bases align to TRBD1. V was clipped by 2 bases and J by 2 bases; unmatched bases: 13. Germline CDR1 reads GTSNPN; CDR2 reads SVGIG (reference sequence). CDR3 length: 17 residues.

The J gene is TRBJ1-2, the V gene TRBV7-9; 7 positions agree with TRBD1. With 5 bases clipped from V and 6 bases from J, the junction kept 6 bases outside the gene matches. CDR1 and CDR2 from the germline V gene are SEHNR and FQNEAQ (reference sequence). This CDR3 is 13 amino acids long. The CDR3 DNA reads TGTGCCAGCAGCCCAGGGGGGCCGGATGGCTACACCTTC. This sequence encodes CASSPGGPDGYTF.